This record concerns one T cell receptor (beta chain) sequence. The CDR3 loop spans 12 amino acids. The V end was cut by 0 bases, the J end by 8 bases, with 7 bases between. The germline V gene encodes CDR1 MNHNY and CDR2 SVGAGI (reference sequence). The method was immunoSEQ multiplex PCR; TCRdb's version includes in-frame clones alone and lacks a portion of them. Of some 60,000 clones listed, approximately 89% are singletons. The sample is drawn from a study of T cell changes during pregnancy in multiple sclerosis. The chain is built from TRBV6-6 and TRBJ1-2; D remains unclear. This specimen consisted of peripheral blood, obtained after pregnancy. This receptor was obtained from a female donor with multiple sclerosis, enrolled in a pregnancy study. CDR3 loop: CASSYSDRGYTF. Written as DNA, the CDR3 is TGTGCCAGCAGTTACTCCGATCGGGGCTACACCTTC.